These 32 T cell receptor beta chains originate from one sample sequenced in a study of T-cell memory formation after mild COVID-19. A single record per CDR3 protein comes from TCRdb applying MiXCR to the 5' RACE reads. The sample contains 95,000 to 120,000 distinct CDR3 sequences, 18% of which appear only once. Sequenced material: PBMCs or a T cell subset sorted from them (not recorded which). These receptors came from a man between 18 and 29 years old who had mild COVID-19 (a few samples of this study predate the infection). Cell type and time point are not known.

The table lists this clonotype with a count of one. The chain joins TRBV3-1 to TRBJ2-2; D not resolved. V was clipped by 6 bases and J by 0 bases, with 8 bases between them. Germline V lookup: CDR1 LGHDT, CDR2 YNNKEL (reference sequence). This CDR3 spans 14 amino acids. The CDR3 nucleotides read TGTGCCAGCAGTATGAAAGCGAACACCGGGGAGCTGTTTTTT. Protein product: CASSMKANTGELFF.

The chain employs TRBV6-5 and TRBJ2-5; 10 bases are shared with TRBD2. This CDR3 is built from 16 residues. CDR1 MNHEY and CDR2 SVGAGI come from the germline V gene. V dropped 0 bases and J dropped 1; count of bases not matched to a gene: 2. The CDR3 nucleotides read TGTGCCAGCAGTTACTCGGTAGCGGGGGGCCAAGAGACCCAGTACTTC. Translation: CASSYSVAGGQETQYF.

This clonotype was observed a few times. The chain has TRBV5-1 and TRBJ2-1, with 9 bases fitting TRBD2. J gave up 6 bases and V 6 bases, and 13 bases lay outside the gene matches. Germline CDR1 reads SGHRS; CDR2 reads YFSETQ. The CDR3 contains 16 residues. The CDR3 nucleotides read TGCGCCAGCAATTCGAGAACTAGCGGGTACTCCAATGAGCAGTTCTTC. Its protein product is CASNSRTSGYSNEQFF.

This clonotype has a count of ten or more. The CDR3 protein is CASSFWSSYEQYF. The CDR3 region has the DNA TGTGCCAGCAGCTTTTGGAGCTCCTACGAGCAGTACTTC. This chain joins TRBV7-2 and TRBJ2-7; no firm D call. The CDR3 consists of 13 residues. The V end lost 3 bases, the J end lost 0 bases, and 6 bases lay between the germline ends. Germline V lookup: CDR1 SGHTA, CDR2 FQGNSA. The full variable domain, its missing parts supplied by reference TRBV7-2 and TRBJ2-7, is GAGVSQSPSNKVTEKGKDVELRCDPISGHTALYWYRQSLGQGLEFLIYFQGNSAPDKSGLPSDRFSAERTGGSVSTLTIQRTQQEDSAVYLCASSFWSSYEQYFGPGTRLTVT.

This clonotype has only a few counts. This rearrangement joins TRBV20-1 to TRBJ2-7; D is perhaps TRBD2 (5 bases). This CDR3 has 13 amino acids. The germline V gene has CDR1 DFQATT and CDR2 SNEGSKA (reference sequence). The V end was cut by 3 bases, the J end by 6 bases, with 15 bases between. CDR3 sequence reads: CSARRRGLGEQYF. The CDR3 DNA sequence: TGCAGTGCTAGGCGACGGGGTCTTGGCGAGCAGTACTTC.

The chain is built from TRBV25-1 and TRBJ1-6; D possibly corresponds to TRBD1 (5 bases). CDR1 and CDR2 (germline): MGHDK, SYGVNS. The CDR3 sequence is 14 residues long. V lost 3 bases and J 10 bases, leaving 13 bases between the germline ends. The CDR3 here is CASSDPGVKSPLHF. CDR3 coding DNA: TGTGCCAGCAGTGACCCGGGGGTGAAATCACCCCTCCACTTT.

In this sample, this clonotype turned up a few times. V and J are TRBV4-2 and TRBJ1-6; the match to TRBD1 covers 9 bases. The V gene end was trimmed by 0 bases and the J gene end by 7 bases; junction bases not matched to a gene: 4. CDR1 is LGHNA and CDR2 is YNFKEQ in the germline V gene. This CDR3 comprises 16 residues. The CDR3 nucleotides are TGTGCCAGCAGCCAAGAGAAGGACAGGGGAAATTCACCCCTCCACTTT. Amino acid sequence: CASSQEKDRGNSPLHF.

The genes are TRBV7-9 and TRBJ1-5; TRBD1 is a possible D gene (5 bases). The CDR3 sequence is 15 residues long. From germline, CDR1 is SEHNR and CDR2 FQNEAQ (reference sequence). With 0 bases removed from V and 3 bases from J, the gap between germline ends came to 9 bases. In DNA, the CDR3 is TGTGCCAGCAGCTTAGCCGGGGCAGTCAATCAGCCCCAGCATTTT. Translated: CASSLAGAVNQPQHF.

V gene TRBV30 combines with J gene TRBJ2-5; TRBD1 or TRBD2 may be the D gene (6 bases each). This CDR3 region has 14 residues. V gave up 3 bases and J gave up 7 bases, with 18 bases separating them. Germline V gene lookup returns CDR1 GTSNPN and CDR2 SVGIG (reference sequence). The DNA for the CDR3 is TGTGCCTGGAGAAGGACAGCGGGTTTGCGGACCCAGTACTTC. Its translation is CAWRRTAGLRTQYF.

This clonotype was observed many times. The chain couples TRBV7-2 to TRBJ2-3; D call uncertain. The length of the CDR3 is 14 residues. Germline CDR1 reads SGHTA; CDR2 reads FQGNSA. V was cut by 7 bases and J by 2 bases, with 13 bases left in between. The CDR3 spells CASISSRATDTQYF. The CDR3 DNA sequence: TGTGCCAGCATAAGTTCTCGGGCCACAGATACGCAGTATTTT.

The chain recombines TRBV6-5 with TRBJ2-1; TRBD2 is a possible D gene (6 bases). Germline V CDR1 and CDR2: MNHEY, SVGAGI. CDR3 length equals 13 residues. The V and J ends lost 10 bases and 2 bases respectively, with 12 bases between them. In nucleotides, the CDR3 is TGTGCCACCGGGCGGGGCCCCTACAATGAGCAGTTCTTC. Amino acids: CATGRGPYNEQFF.

The genes are TRBV7-3 and TRBJ2-3; tentatively, D is TRBD1 or TRBD2 (5 bases each). Trimming took off 5 bases at V and 0 bases at J, with 15 bases between the two ends. The CDR3 has 16 residues. Germline V gives CDR1 SGHTA, CDR2 FQGTGA. The DNA of the CDR3 is TGTGCCAGCAGCCGAGGGGCGGACCCTAGCACAGATACGCAGTATTTT. Its protein is CASSRGADPSTDTQYF.

The sample holds a few counts of this clonotype. The J gene is TRBJ2-5, the V gene TRBV29-1, with 9 bases matching TRBD1. There are 13 residues in the CDR3. The V segment lost 7 bases and the J segment 1 base; nucleotides outside the gene matches: 4. Germline V gene sequence: CDR1 SQVTM, CDR2 ANQGSEA. CDR3 region: CSALTGGQETQYF. The CDR3, as DNA: TGCAGCGCTTTGACAGGGGGCCAAGAGACCCAGTACTTC.

A few counts support this clonotype. The chain couples TRBV5-1 to TRBJ2-3, with D maybe TRBD2 (6 bases). Germline V gene lookup returns CDR1 SGHRS and CDR2 YFSETQ. This CDR3 region has 15 residues. The V end was cut by 4 bases, the J end by 6 bases, with 18 bases between. The CDR3 DNA is TGCGCCAGCAGCCGTCCCACCGGGACTGGGGATACGCAGTATTTT. Protein sequence: CASSRPTGTGDTQYF.

This clonotype was seen a few times. Compared with germline, one end of the junction differs, possibly owing to a read error. The chain is built from TRBV7-2 and TRBJ1-6; 7 nucleotides match TRBD1. There are 16 residues in the CDR3. Germline CDR1 and CDR2: SGHTA and FQGNSA. CDR3 region: CASSKDTGAYNSPLHF. The CDR3 bases are TGTGCCAGCAGCAAGGATACAGGGGCCTACAATTCACCCCTCCACTTT.

This sequence joins TRBV28 and TRBJ1-2, with D unresolved. The V and J ends lost 5 bases and 7 bases respectively, with 11 bases between them. Germline V gene sequence: CDR1 MDHEN, CDR2 SYDVKM. CDR3 length: 12 residues. In DNA form, the CDR3 reads TGTGCCAGCAGTGTCTCAGGATCTGGCTACACCTTC. Protein sequence: CASSVSGSGYTF.

This clonotype was observed a few times. This chain connects TRBV28 to TRBJ1-5; no reliable D call. V shed 8 bases and J shed 0 bases, with 5 bases lying between them. The CDR3 totals 12 residues. Germline lookup yields CDR1 MDHEN and CDR2 SYDVKM. The CDR3 spells CASHVSNQPQHF. The DNA for the CDR3 is TGTGCCAGCCACGTTAGCAATCAGCCCCAGCATTTT.

This clonotype was observed a handful of times. The genes are TRBV20-1 and TRBJ1-2, with D possibly being TRBD1 (6 bases). The CDR3 spans 12 residues. The V gene lost 3 bases and the J gene lost 6 bases, with 11 bases spanning the gap. Germline-derived CDR1 and CDR2 are DFQATT and SNEGSKA (reference sequence). The CDR3 DNA is TGCAGTGCTAGCGGGGGCGGGGATGGCTACACCTTC. It translates to CSASGGGDGYTF.

The rearrangement links TRBV4-3 to TRBJ2-3, with D unresolved. The V end was cut by 0 bases, the J end by 3 bases, with 4 bases between. The CDR3 has 13 amino acids. The germline V gene has CDR1 LGHNA and CDR2 YSLEER. The CDR3 spells CASSQETTDTQYF. CDR3 nucleotide sequence: TGCGCCAGCAGCCAAGAGACTACAGATACGCAGTATTTT.

This clonotype has ten or more counts. This sequence joins TRBV28 and TRBJ2-3, with 7 bases that match TRBD1. Unmatched junction bases numbered 3, after V lost 4 bases and J lost 2 bases. The CDR3 is 14 amino acids. Germline V gene lookup returns CDR1 MDHEN and CDR2 SYDVKM. The CDR3 loop is CASSSGQDTDTQYF. CDR3 DNA: TGTGCCAGCAGTTCCGGACAGGACACAGATACGCAGTATTTT. The complete variable domain, with remaining parts taken from reference TRBV28 and TRBJ2-3, reads DVKVTQSSRYLVKRTGEKVFLECVQDMDHENMFWYRQDPGLGLRLIYFSYDVKMKEKGDIPEGYSVSREKKERFSLILESASTNQTSMYLCASSSGQDTDTQYFGPGTRLTVL.

The CDR3 reads CASRIAGNEDTQYF. The CDR3, as DNA: TGTGCCAGCAGAATAGCGGGGAACGAAGATACGCAGTATTTT. The chain links TRBV6-2 or TRBV6-3 to TRBJ2-3; 8 nucleotides line up with TRBD2. V was clipped by 6 bases and J by 5 bases; unmatched bases: 7. The germline V gene has CDR1 MNHEY and CDR2 SVGEGT. This CDR3 comprises 14 residues.

This clonotype has more than one count but fewer than ten. J is TRBJ1-1 and V is TRBV6-5; 7 positions agree with TRBD1. Per germline, CDR1 MNHEY and CDR2 SVGAGI. The CDR3 covers 14 residues. After removal of 6 bases from V and 3 bases from J, the junction contained 7 bases not matched to a gene. CDR3 coding DNA: TGTGCCAGCAGCTCTCGGACAGGTTACACTGAAGCTTTCTTT. This encodes CASSSRTGYTEAFF.

This clonotype appeared many times. This chain uses TRBV3-1 with TRBJ2-5; tentatively, D is TRBD1 or TRBD2 (5 bases each). The CDR3 has 13 residues. Trimming took off 7 bases at V and 2 bases at J, with 11 bases between the two ends. The germline gives CDR1 LGHDT, CDR2 YNNKEL (reference sequence). CDR3 region: CASTLGAQETQYF. CDR3 sequence (DNA): TGTGCCAGCACCCTCGGGGCTCAAGAGACCCAGTACTTC.

This CDR3 is CASSLRQGSNTEAFF. CDR3 sequence (DNA): TGTGCCAGCAGCTTAAGGCAGGGCTCGAACACTGAAGCTTTCTTT. The V gene is TRBV7-2, the J gene TRBJ1-1; a possible D gene is TRBD1 (5 bases). Germline V CDR1 and CDR2: SGHTA, FQGNSA. V lost 2 bases, J lost 1 base, and 11 bases lay in between. This CDR3 region has 15 residues.

This clonotype has a handful of counts. The chain recombines TRBV14 with TRBJ2-3; TRBD2 matches at 7 bases. The trim removed 6 bases at V and 0 bases at J, leaving 6 bases unmatched. Germline V gene sequence: CDR1 SGHDN, CDR2 FVKESK. The CDR3 sequence is 15 residues long. CDR3 sequence reads: CASSQQRGSTDTQYF. CDR3 in DNA: TGTGCCAGCAGTCAACAGCGGGGTAGCACAGATACGCAGTATTTT. Full variable domain (outside the CDR3, taken from reference TRBV14 and TRBJ2-3): EAGVTQFPSHSVIEKGQTVTLRCDPISGHDNLYWYRRVMGKEIKFLLHFVKESKQDESGMPNNRFLAERTGGTYSTLKVQPAELEDSGVYFCASSQQRGSTDTQYFGPGTRLTVL.

A few counts support this clonotype. The chain combines TRBV6-5 with TRBJ2-7, with TRBD1 matching 9 bases. Germline lookup yields CDR1 MNHEY and CDR2 SVGAGI. This CDR3 spans 17 amino acids. V dropped 2 bases and J dropped 1; count of bases not matched to a gene: 9. The CDR3 is CASSYSPGTGLSYEQYF. DNA for the CDR3: TGTGCCAGCAGTTACAGTCCCGGGACAGGGTTATCCTACGAGCAGTACTTC.

This clonotype was observed a single time. The chain has TRBV7-2 and TRBJ2-7, with 8 bases aligning to TRBD2. The CDR3 length is 15 residues. V lost 5 bases and J lost 0; bases outside the gene matches: 6. Per the germline V gene, CDR1 is SGHTA and CDR2 is FQGNSA. CDR3 in DNA: TGTGCCAGCAGCCCGGAGCGGGGGAGCTCCTACGAGCAGTACGTC. Protein product: CASSPERGSSYEQYV.

This chain uses TRBV11-3 with TRBJ2-7; 7 nucleotides line up with TRBD1. The CDR3 totals 15 residues. The ends lost 2 bases at V and 4 bases at J; junction bases unmatched: 8. CDR1 and CDR2 from the germline V gene are SGHNT and YENEEA. The CDR3 bases are TGTGCCAGCAGCTTACAGGGGGACCCTATTTACGAGCAGTACTTC. Amino acid sequence: CASSLQGDPIYEQYF.

In this sample, this clonotype turned up a few times. The rearrangement links TRBV5-1 to TRBJ2-3, with 7 bases lining up with TRBD2. V dropped 4 bases and J dropped 1; count of bases not matched to a gene: 15. Germline assignment: CDR1 SGHRS and CDR2 YFSETQ. The CDR3 is 18 amino acids. The CDR3 DNA sequence: TGCGCCAGCAGCCCTCCGCCAGGGAGGGCTAGCGGCACAGATACGCAGTATTTT. This sequence encodes CASSPPPGRASGTDTQYF.

CDR3 amino acids: CASSSEGATDTQYF. CDR3 in DNA: TGCGCCAGCAGCTCAGAGGGAGCCACAGATACGCAGTATTTT. This sequence joins TRBV5-1 and TRBJ2-3, with D maybe TRBD2 (5 bases). CDR1 SGHRS and CDR2 YFSETQ come from the germline V gene. Between the trimmed V and J ends, which lost 3 bases and 2 bases, there was a span of 10 bases. There are 14 residues in the CDR3.

This clonotype has only a few counts. CDR3 nucleotides: TGTGCCAGCAGTAAGACAACAAGAGCTGTTGGCTACACCTTC. Protein: CASSKTTRAVGYTF. The chain recombines TRBV12-3 or TRBV12-4 with TRBJ1-2; no definite D call. This CDR3 spans 14 amino acids. V shed 5 bases and J shed 7 bases, with 17 bases lying between them.

This rearrangement joins TRBV28 to TRBJ2-3; TRBD2 might be the D (7 bases). Germline V gives CDR1 MDHEN, CDR2 SYDVKM. This CDR3 has 15 residues. V was pared by 3 bases and J by 7 bases, with 17 bases between. CDR3 residues: CASSLAAGALHTQYF. The CDR3 DNA reads TGTGCCAGCAGTTTGGCGGCGGGGGCATTACATACGCAGTATTTT.